This T cell receptor (beta chain) was identified in a study of blood T cell repertoires in COVID-19. Assignments of participants to cohorts depended upon their own reported clinical history. As processed by the authors: By means of reference gene primer amplification, nucleated cell counts were estimated. Data came from immunoSEQ multiplex PCR; TCRdb stores just in-frame clones and leaves some out. V and J calls and clone size are as listed in that table; D and trimming were resolved from the DNA. The sample has about 300,000 clones, 70% to 90% seen once; the top ten hold 4.5% to 7%. Germline trimming cut 5 bases from V and 6 bases from J; bases unmatched to any gene: 18. This CDR3 is built from 17 residues. The germline gives CDR1 LNHDA, CDR2 SQIVND (reference sequence).

The receptor was isolated from a young woman who had recovered from COVID-19. The chain has TRBV19 and TRBJ2-5; 7 nucleotides match TRBD1. Sequencing was performed on PBMCs or T cells enriched from blood (not recorded which). CDR3 DNA sequence: TGTGCCAGTAGTGGACCCCGGACAGGCGGGTTGGCGAAGACCCAGTACTTC. The encoded protein is CASSGPRTGGLAKTQYF.